The clone carrying this T cell receptor (beta chain) was seen at least ten times. No antigen is known for it. This sample was included in a study of T cells after yellow fever vaccination. Findings and caveats of the study: Weaker overall was a secondary response that nonetheless peaked faster, on day 5 versus 15. Repertoires sorted by FACS could include abundant clonotypes that are contaminants from the bulk population. Re-detected after boosting: most primary clones, around 96% of CD4 and under 90% of CD8.

Each CDR3 protein gets one entry after TCRdb re-called the 5' RACE reads with MiXCR. The repertoire includes 250,000 or so distinct CDR3 sequences, more than 3.5% of them detected once, and roughly a fifth sits in the top ten. V dropped 2 bases and J dropped 0 bases, with 9 bases sitting between them. CDR1 is SGHNT, CDR2 YYREEE, per germline (reference sequence). The CDR3 covers 15 residues. The sequencing used PBMCs, collected 15 days after the yellow fever booster vaccination. The V and J genes are TRBV5-4 and TRBJ2-1; the D is unclear. The receptor comes from a man aged 18 to 35 who received the YFV17D yellow fever vaccine. The CDR3 nucleotides read TGTGCCAGCAGCTTTCCGGAAGGCTCCTACAATGAGCAGTTCTTC. Protein: CASSFPEGSYNEQFF.